One T cell receptor (beta chain) is described in this entry. Other DNA variants within this sample encode the same CDR3. Profiled with immunoSEQ multiplex PCR; TCRdb holds only in-frame clones, not every one. The data contain 200,000 to 250,000 clones, 87% of them singletons. The sample originates from a study of blood T cell repertoires in COVID-19. Study as a whole: Sites across the United States, Italy and Spain contributed samples from acute and convalescent COVID-19. In each case, the material was cDNA or gDNA derived from T cells, B-cell-depleted T cells, or PBMCs.

CDR1 and CDR2 from the germline V gene are LGHDT and YNNKEL (reference sequence). Germline trimming cut 4 bases from V and 1 base from J; bases unmatched to any gene: 0. The length of the CDR3 is 13 residues. Cohort assignment relied on participant-reported clinical history. Recovered status applied to Cohort 3 donors who had two consecutive negative PCRs. It also applied to those with clearance or with symptom resolution. Specimen: PBMCs or T cells enriched from blood (not recorded which). The chain has TRBV3-1 (or the pseudogene TRBV3-2) and TRBJ2-5; the match to TRBD1 covers 7 bases. This clonotype was obtained from a man aged 30 to 39 who had recovered from COVID-19. In DNA form, the CDR3 reads TGTGCCAGCAGCCGACAGGGCCAAGAGACCCAGTACTTC. The encoded protein is CASSRQGQETQYF.